Listed below are T cell receptor beta chains from one sample, sequenced in a study of blood T cell repertoires in COVID-19. Libraries were prepared by immunoSEQ multiplex PCR; TCRdb keeps only in-frame clonotypes and omits some of them. The data hold approximately 79,000 clones, with more than 70% observed a single time. Sequenced: peripheral blood. The origin of the receptors is a man aged 45-65 years with COVID-19, enrolled during active disease. Each CDR3 is given with its conserved first and last residue. D genes are given only for firm matches. Clone size is shown for a subset of rows, as once, few, many or a class of expanded clone.

CDR3,DNA,J,V,D,size
CASSPLLAGELFF,TGTGCCAGCAGCCCCCTATTGGCCGGGGAGCTGTTTTTT,TRBJ2-2,TRBV6-5,-,-
CASSYSPGRLGVKQFF,TGTGCCAGCAGTTACTCCCCTGGGCGGTTAGGGGTGAAGCAGTTCTTC,TRBJ2-1,TRBV6-5,-,few
CASSQLGGSIDEQYF,TGTGCCAGCAGCCAGCTGGGCGGGAGTATCGACGAGCAGTACTTC,TRBJ2-7,TRBV3-1/TRBV3-2,TRBD2,-
CASSSRRTGTDTEAFF,TGTGCCAGCAGTTCACGTCGGACAGGGACGGACACTGAAGCTTTCTTT,TRBJ1-1,TRBV6-5,TRBD1,few
CASSRLGGTEAFF,TGTGCCAGCAGCCGACTCGGGGGCACTGAAGCTTTCTTT,TRBJ1-1,TRBV3-1/TRBV3-2,-,-
CASSLEARGTQYF,TGTGCCAGCAGCTTAGAGGCGCGGGGTACGCAGTATTTT,TRBJ2-3,TRBV11-2,-,-
CASSAGHSNQPQHF,TGTGCCAGCAGCGCCGGACATAGCAATCAGCCCCAGCATTTT,TRBJ1-5,TRBV9,-,-
CASSGDFSYEQYF,TGTGCCAGCAGCGGGGACTTCTCCTACGAGCAGTACTTC,TRBJ2-7,TRBV2,-,-
CASSQGQPLSGNTIYF,TGTGCCAGCAGTCAAGGACAGCCCCTCTCTGGAAACACCATATATTTT,TRBJ1-3,TRBV6-1,-,-
CASSRVAGTARAGPYEQYF,TGTGCCAGCAGTCGGGTAGCGGGAACAGCAAGAGCGGGGCCCTACGAGCAGTACTTC,TRBJ2-7,TRBV14,TRBD2,-
CASSYVKELEQYF,TGTGCCAGCAGTTACGTTAAGGAGCTCGAGCAGTACTTC,TRBJ2-7,TRBV6-2/TRBV6-3,-,-
CASSESGRGVEQYF,TGCGCCAGCAGTGAGTCCGGCAGGGGGGTCGAGCAGTACTTC,TRBJ2-7,TRBV10-2,-,few
CAWSPRNTEAFF,TGTGCCTGGAGTCCCCGGAACACTGAAGCTTTCTTT,TRBJ1-1,TRBV30,-,-
CASSPGLSYNEQFF,TGTGCCAGCTCACCTGGACTCTCCTACAATGAGCAGTTCTTC,TRBJ2-1,TRBV18,-,-
CASSPGGSLEQFF,TGTGCCAGCAGCCCCGGCGGTAGTCTTGAGCAGTTCTTC,TRBJ2-1,TRBV11-3,-,-
CSASPGTGLGYTF,TGCAGTGCTAGTCCCGGGACAGGGCTTGGCTACACCTTC,TRBJ1-2,TRBV20-1,TRBD1,-
CASSPNWDRAYEQYF,TGTGCCAGCAGCCCCAATTGGGACAGGGCTTACGAGCAGTACTTC,TRBJ2-7,TRBV11-2,TRBD1,-
CASSSHGMGEAFF,TGTGCCAGCAGCTCCCACGGGATGGGTGAAGCTTTCTTT,TRBJ1-1,TRBV6-2/TRBV6-3,-,-
CAIRGDREGQPQHF,TGTGCCATCAGGGGGGACAGGGAGGGGCAGCCCCAGCATTTT,TRBJ1-5,TRBV10-3,TRBD1,-
CASSYTGARDQPQHF,TGTGCCAGCAGTTATACAGGGGCTAGGGATCAGCCCCAGCATTTT,TRBJ1-5,TRBV6-5,TRBD1,-
CASSYGLAGDTQYF,TGCGCCAGCAGCTATGGACTAGCGGGGGATACGCAGTATTTT,TRBJ2-3,TRBV5-1,TRBD2,few
CSAGRGSNQPQHF,TGCAGCGCTGGCAGGGGGAGCAATCAGCCCCAGCATTTT,TRBJ1-5,TRBV29-1,TRBD1,-
CASSTISRQGSFGNQPQHF,TGTGCCAGTAGCACCATAAGCCGACAGGGGTCGTTCGGCAATCAGCCCCAGCATTTT,TRBJ1-5,TRBV19,TRBD1,-
CATSDPGTHTGELFF,TGTGCCACCAGTGATCCCGGGACACACACCGGGGAGCTGTTTTTT,TRBJ2-2,TRBV24-1,-,-
CSVVLLTRTYEQYF,TGCAGCGTTGTTTTATTGACTAGAACCTACGAGCAGTACTTC,TRBJ2-7,TRBV29-1,-,-
CASTPLDSNYGYTF,TGTGCCAGTACCCCACTGGACAGCAACTATGGCTACACCTTC,TRBJ1-2,TRBV19,-,-
CATSPNTGGDYYGYTF,TGTGCCACCAGCCCGAATACAGGGGGCGATTACTATGGCTACACCTTC,TRBJ1-2,TRBV15,TRBD1,-
CASSLVPGQYNEQFF,TGTGCCAGCAGCTTAGTCCCAGGTCAGTACAATGAGCAGTTCTTC,TRBJ2-1,TRBV7-2,-,-
CASSLSGQGAHGANVLTF,TGCGCCAGCAGCCTTTCGGGACAGGGGGCGCACGGGGCCAACGTCCTGACTTTC,TRBJ2-6,TRBV5-1,TRBD1,-
CAIGFDRNTGELFF,TGTGCCATCGGGTTTGACAGGAACACCGGGGAGCTGTTTTTT,TRBJ2-2,TRBV10-3,-,-
CASSQGGQPQHF,TGTGCCAGCAGTCAGGGCGGACAGCCCCAGCATTTT,TRBJ1-5,TRBV25-1,-,-
CASSLVVITDTQYF,TGTGCCAGCAGCTTGGTTGTAATTACAGATACGCAGTATTTT,TRBJ2-3,TRBV5-5,-,-
CASSQDWTDSYNEQFF,TGCGCCAGCAGCCAAGACTGGACAGATTCCTACAATGAGCAGTTCTTC,TRBJ2-1,TRBV4-3,-,once
CASSSSGRASEQFF,TGTGCCAGCAGTTCTAGCGGGAGGGCCAGTGAGCAGTTCTTC,TRBJ2-1,TRBV6-2/TRBV6-3,TRBD2,-
CAISEPPGQGRNEQFF,TGTGCCATCAGTGAGCCTCCGGGACAGGGCCGGAATGAGCAGTTCTTC,TRBJ2-1,TRBV10-3,TRBD1,-
CASSQQGLGEAFF,TGCGCCAGCAGCCAACAGGGTTTGGGTGAAGCTTTCTTT,TRBJ1-1,TRBV4-1,-,-
CASQQGLYNSPLHF,TGTGCCAGCCAACAGGGCCTCTATAATTCACCCCTCCACTTT,TRBJ1-6,TRBV25-1,-,-
CASSQDLQGSYEQYF,TGTGCCAGCAGCCAGGATCTTCAGGGGTCCTACGAGCAGTACTTC,TRBJ2-7,TRBV28,-,many
CASSLRQGAGEQYF,TGTGCCAGCTCACTCAGACAGGGGGCGGGTGAGCAGTACTTC,TRBJ2-7,TRBV18,TRBD1,-
CASSLVGGYNEQFF,TGTGCCAGCAGCTTGGTGGGGGGTTACAATGAGCAGTTCTTC,TRBJ2-1,TRBV11-2,-,few
CASSQDWNTEAFF,TGTGCCAGCAGTCAAGACTGGAACACTGAAGCTTTCTTT,TRBJ1-1,TRBV7-2,-,few
CASRPAGGGQGQFF,TGTGCCAGCAGGCCAGCGGGAGGGGGTCAGGGGCAGTTCTTC,TRBJ2-1,TRBV5-6,TRBD2,few
CASSSIAPGLAGGEQFF,TGTGCCAGCAGCTCGATAGCTCCGGGACTAGCGGGAGGGGAGCAGTTCTTC,TRBJ2-1,TRBV7-2,TRBD2,-
CASSQTGGILGYTF,TGTGCCAGCAGTCAGACAGGGGGAATTTTAGGCTACACCTTC,TRBJ1-2,TRBV7-9,TRBD1,-